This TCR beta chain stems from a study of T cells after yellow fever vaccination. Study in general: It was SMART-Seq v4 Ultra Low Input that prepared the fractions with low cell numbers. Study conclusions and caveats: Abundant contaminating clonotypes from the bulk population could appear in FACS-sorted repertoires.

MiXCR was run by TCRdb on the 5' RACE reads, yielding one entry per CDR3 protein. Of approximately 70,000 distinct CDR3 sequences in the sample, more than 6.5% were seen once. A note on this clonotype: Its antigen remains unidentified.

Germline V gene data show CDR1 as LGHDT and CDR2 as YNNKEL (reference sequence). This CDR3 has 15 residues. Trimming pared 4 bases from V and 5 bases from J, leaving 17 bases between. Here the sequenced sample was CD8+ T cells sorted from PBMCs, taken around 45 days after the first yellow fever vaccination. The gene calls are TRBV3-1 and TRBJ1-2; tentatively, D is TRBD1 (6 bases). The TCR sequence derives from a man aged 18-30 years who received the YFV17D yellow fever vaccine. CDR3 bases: TGTGCCAGCAGCCCATCCCTAGGGGGGGCATATGGCTACACCTTC. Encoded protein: CASSPSLGGAYGYTF. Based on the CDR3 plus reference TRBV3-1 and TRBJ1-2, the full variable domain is DTAVSQTPKYLVTQMGNDKSIKCEQNLGHDTMYWYKQDSKKFLKIMFSYNNKELIINETVPNRFSPKSPDKAHLNLHINSLELGDSAVYFCASSPSLGGAYGYTFGSGTRLTVV.